This T cell receptor beta chain was observed in a study of read filtering for tumor transcriptome and immune sequencing. The CDR3 spans 11 residues. Germline CDR1 and CDR2: LNHDA and SQIVND (reference sequence). Study conclusions and caveats: The sorted CD138-negative fraction was a mixed bone marrow immune population, not purified T cells.

Turning to this clonotype: Its specificity is unknown. The germline gene is not matched at one end of the junction; a read error may be the cause.

The library was built from roughly 400 ng RNA with molecular barcoded adaptors for alpha/delta and beta/gamma chains. TCRdb used MiXCR to reprocess the reads, holding one entry per CDR3 protein. The sample records approximately 150,000 distinct CDR3 sequences, less than 15% being singletons. Source material: a population of CD138-negative cells sorted from bone marrow. The receptor was isolated from a donor aged 40 or over with multiple myeloma. The V call is TRBV19, the J call TRBJ2-1; D is ambiguous. CDR3 sequence (DNA): TGTGCCAGTATAGCATACAATGAGCGGTTCTTC. It is translated as CASIAYNERFF.